These 9 T cell receptor beta chains share one sample of origin, sequenced in a study. TCRdb itself ran the 5' RACE reads through MiXCR, one entry per CDR3 protein. The table has over 25,000 distinct CDR3 sequences, roughly 26% seen once. Material: naive CD4+ T cells sorted from a lymph node. Noted subset: naive CD4+ T cells, CD4+CD45RA+CD25-. Receptor source: a female donor with breast cancer.

The DNA of the CDR3 is TGTGCCAGCAGTCCAGGGATTGAGATCGGGGAGCTGTTTTTT. Its translation is CASSPGIEIGELFF. The V call is TRBV28, the J call TRBJ2-2; possibly TRBD1 for D (5 bases). Germline V gene sequence: CDR1 MDHEN, CDR2 SYDVKM. The CDR3 consists of 14 residues. With 5 bases removed from V and 7 bases from J, the gap between germline ends came to 14 bases.

This chain joins TRBV2 and TRBJ2-7; 7 bases align to TRBD2. Looked up from germline, CDR1 is SNHLY and CDR2 is FYNNEI. This CDR3 region has 12 residues. With 7 bases clipped from V and 6 bases from J, the junction kept 6 bases outside the gene matches. The CDR3 protein is CASTETGGEQYF. CDR3 sequence (DNA): TGTGCCAGCACCGAAACGGGGGGCGAGCAGTACTTC.

This clonotype turned up a few times. The rearrangement joins TRBV6-5 to TRBJ1-2; 8 nucleotides agree with TRBD1. CDR3 length equals 16 residues. From germline, CDR1 is MNHEY and CDR2 SVGAGI. V lost 2 bases, J lost 5 bases, and 10 bases stayed unmatched. CDR3 loop: CASSYTRTGGGYGYTF. CDR3 nucleotide sequence: TGTGCCAGCAGTTACACGCGTACAGGGGGAGGATATGGCTACACCTTC.

The chain has TRBV7-9 and TRBJ1-1; D gene ambiguous. The V gene's germline CDR1 is SEHNR and CDR2 FQNEAQ (reference sequence). The CDR3 runs 13 residues. V lost 6 bases and J lost 1, with 9 bases in between. The CDR3, as DNA: TGTGCCAGCAGTGTACAGAAGAACACTGAAGCTTTCTTT. Protein product: CASSVQKNTEAFF.

This clonotype occurred a few times. J is TRBJ2-1 and V is TRBV5-1, with D hard to call. Deletions cut 2 bases from V and 6 bases from J, with 3 bases between. Germline CDR1 and CDR2: SGHRS and YFSETQ. CDR3 length: 11 residues. CDR3 protein: CASSFSNEQFF. For the CDR3, the DNA is TGCGCCAGCAGCTTTAGCAATGAGCAGTTCTTC.

V gene TRBV6-5 combines with J gene TRBJ2-1; D ambiguous. V lost 2 bases and J lost 1, with 15 bases in between. Germline CDR1 reads MNHEY; CDR2 reads SVGAGI. The CDR3 loop spans 17 amino acids. CDR3 sequence reads: CASSYGLPAVSYNEQFF. The DNA for the CDR3 is TGTGCCAGCAGTTACGGGCTCCCCGCGGTGTCCTACAATGAGCAGTTCTTC.

This clonotype has ten or more counts. The chain uses TRBV12-3 or TRBV12-4 and TRBJ1-1, with 7 bases that match TRBD1. The CDR3 loop spans 16 amino acids. Unmatched junction bases numbered 13, after V lost 6 bases and J lost 3 bases. The CDR3 loop reads CASSPRQGRRDTEAFF. CDR3 in DNA: TGTGCCAGCAGCCCGAGACAGGGAAGGCGAGACACTGAAGCTTTCTTT.

This clonotype was seen more than once but under ten times. The V gene is TRBV15, the J gene TRBJ2-5; D may match TRBD1 or TRBD2 (5 bases each). CDR1 LNHNV and CDR2 YYDKDF come from the germline V gene (reference sequence). This CDR3 comprises 15 residues. Trimming took 0 bases from V and 2 from J, leaving 10 bases between them. The CDR3 region is CATSRERGWQETQYF. CDR3 in DNA: TGTGCCACCAGCAGAGAGAGGGGCTGGCAAGAGACCCAGTACTTC.

This clonotype was observed a handful of times. V is TRBV3-1 and J is TRBJ2-3, with D perhaps TRBD1 or TRBD2 (6 bases each). The CDR3 has 16 amino acids. CDR1 is LGHDT and CDR2 is YNNKEL in the germline V gene (reference sequence). Trimming left V 0 bases short and J 2 bases short, with 12 bases between. CDR3 DNA sequence: TGTGCCAGCAGCCAAGATGAGGAGGGGGACACAGATACGCAGTATTTT. Its translation: CASSQDEEGDTDTQYF.